The clone carrying this TCR beta chain was counted at least ten times. MiXCR was run by TCRdb on the RT-PCR reads, yielding one entry per CDR3 protein. The data hold about 960,000 distinct CDR3 sequences, with about a sixth observed a single time. These data originate in a study of patients and donors after allogeneic stem cell transplantation. This CDR3 contains 12 residues. Germline V gene sequence: CDR1 LGHDT, CDR2 YNNKEL (reference sequence). Trimming stripped 5 bases from V and 2 bases from J, with 7 bases between. The sample was blood, either unsorted or a sorted T cell fraction (not recorded which). The clonotype comes from a human donor who was either an allogeneic HSCT recipient or a stem cell or donor lymphocyte infusion donor (not recorded which). It is not recorded whose cells these are; they may come from a transplant donor. V and J are TRBV3-1 and TRBJ2-7; tentatively, D is TRBD1 (5 bases). CDR3 bases: TGTGCCAGCAGCAAGACAGCCTACGAGCAGTACTTC. Translation gives CASSKTAYEQYF.